The 14 T cell receptor beta chains below all came from one sample that was sequenced in a study of blood T cell repertoires in COVID-19. Sequenced by immunoSEQ multiplex PCR; TCRdb stores in-frame clones only, minus some. Seen here are 200,000 to 250,000 clones, nearly 90% observed once, and the top ten hold roughly a tenth. Sequenced material: PBMCs or T cells enriched from blood (not recorded which). Source of these receptors: a man aged 30 to 39 who had recovered from COVID-19.

There are many counts of this clone. The chain recombines TRBV9 with TRBJ2-3, with 8 bases that match TRBD1. The length of the CDR3 is 16 residues. V dropped 0 bases and J dropped 4; count of bases not matched to a gene: 7. The germline V gene has CDR1 SGDLS and CDR2 YYNGEE. The CDR3 DNA reads as TGTGCCAGCAGCGTAGCTGGAGGACAGGGTGCAGATACGCAGTATTTT. Protein product: CASSVAGGQGADTQYF. The entire variable domain, with the rest obtained from reference TRBV9 and TRBJ2-3, is as follows: DSGVTQTPKHLITATGQRVTLRCSPRSGDLSVYWYQQSLDQGLQFLIQYYNGEERAKGNILERFSAQQFPDLHSELNLSSLELGDSALYFCASSVAGGQGADTQYFGPGTRLTVL.

This rearrangement joins TRBV14 to TRBJ2-1, with TRBD2 matching over 11 bases. There are 15 residues in the CDR3. Germline CDR1 and CDR2: SGHDN and FVKESK. V lost 4 bases to trimming and J lost 4 bases; unmatched junction nucleotides: 3. The CDR3 spells CASSPLAGGYNEQFF. CDR3 DNA sequence: TGTGCCAGCAGCCCCCTAGCGGGGGGTTACAATGAGCAGTTCTTC.

The rearrangement uses TRBV27 and TRBJ2-7, with 9 positions matching TRBD2. V shed 2 bases and J 3 bases; nucleotides not matched to a gene: 5. Germline V gives CDR1 MNHEY, CDR2 SMNVEV (reference sequence). This CDR3 is 15 amino acids long. The CDR3 nucleotides are TGTGCCAGCAGTTTAACGACTAGCGGTGGCTACGAGCAGTACTTC. It codes for CASSLTTSGGYEQYF.

The J gene is TRBJ2-1, the V gene TRBV27, with TRBD2 matching over 9 bases. CDR3 size: 14 residues. Unmatched junction bases numbered 8, after V lost 8 bases and J lost 6 bases. CDR1 and CDR2 (germline): MNHEY, SMNVEV (reference sequence). CDR3 protein: CASWGLAGGNEQFF. CDR3 bases: TGTGCCAGCTGGGGACTAGCTGGAGGCAATGAGCAGTTCTTC.

The chain is built from TRBV30 and TRBJ1-2; D is undetermined. Trimming took off 4 bases at V and 1 base at J, with 10 bases between the two ends. In germline, CDR1 is GTSNPN, CDR2 SVGIG (reference sequence). The CDR3 sequence is 13 residues long. Here the CDR3 reads CAWTYTDNYGYTF. The CDR3 nucleotides are TGTGCCTGGACATACACCGATAACTATGGCTACACCTTC.

This chain links TRBV10-3 with TRBJ2-1; TRBD2 matches 12 bases. V shed 6 bases, J shed 6 bases, and the junction held 3 bases outside the gene matches. Per germline, CDR1 ENHRY and CDR2 SYGVKD. The CDR3 runs to 14 residues. Here the CDR3 reads CAISLAGGGNEQFF. DNA of the CDR3: TGTGCCATCAGCCTAGCGGGAGGGGGCAATGAGCAGTTCTTC.

This clone was seen a single time. This rearrangement joins TRBV28 to TRBJ1-2; no reliable D call. V was cut by 4 bases and J by 4 bases, with 16 bases left in between. The CDR3 contains 15 residues. Germline CDR1 is MDHEN and CDR2 is SYDVKM. CDR3 nucleotide sequence: TGTGCCAGCAGTTCCGAAGGGAGGACCCTCTATGGCTACACCTTC. Amino acid sequence: CASSSEGRTLYGYTF.

V usage is TRBV12-3 or TRBV12-4 and J usage is TRBJ2-1; no firm D call. The CDR3 runs to 13 residues. Deletions cut 6 bases from V and 6 bases from J, with 12 bases between. This chain's CDR3 is CASRVRAANEQFF. As DNA, the CDR3 is TGTGCCAGCAGAGTCCGCGCTGCCAATGAGCAGTTCTTC.

The CDR3 region has the DNA TGTGCCAGCAGTCCCTCCTGGGGGCGCCCAGTGGGTACGCAGTATTTT. It codes for CASSPSWGRPVGTQYF. The V call is TRBV2, the J call TRBJ2-3, with D possibly being TRBD1 (6 bases). CDR1 is SNHLY, CDR2 FYNNEI, per germline. V lost 5 bases and J 8 bases, leaving 23 bases between the germline ends. This CDR3 spans 16 amino acids.

The chain uses TRBV12-3 or TRBV12-4 and TRBJ1-1; D is unclear. This CDR3 comprises 11 residues. V shed 6 bases and J shed 4 bases, with 6 bases lying between them. CDR3 sequence: CASREGTEAFF. The CDR3 DNA sequence: TGTGCCAGCAGAGAGGGCACTGAAGCTTTCTTT.

The rearrangement links TRBV7-9 to TRBJ1-5, with TRBD1 matching 8 bases. This CDR3 contains 16 residues. Trimming at V came to 5 bases and at J to 6 bases, leaving 12 bases not matched to a gene. Looked up from germline, CDR1 is SEHNR and CDR2 is FQNEAQ (reference sequence). CDR3 nucleotides: TGTGCCAGCAGCCCCGGGGGACAGGTGCTGGGTCAGCCCCAGCATTTT. Its protein product is CASSPGGQVLGQPQHF. The entire variable domain, with the rest obtained from reference TRBV7-9 and TRBJ1-5, is as follows: DTGVSQNPRHKITKRGQNVTFRCDPISEHNRLYWYRQTLGQGPEFLTYFQNEAQLEKSRLLSDRFSAERPKGSFSTLEIQRTEQGDSAMYLCASSPGGQVLGQPQHFGDGTRLSIL.

The rearrangement uses TRBV9 and TRBJ1-2; D gene ambiguous. CDR1 and CDR2 from the germline V gene are SGDLS and YYNGEE. The CDR3 consists of 16 residues. Trimming stripped 0 bases from V and 0 bases from J, with 12 bases between. CDR3 sequence (DNA): TGTGCCAGCAGCGTAGGAATTACACAATCTAACTATGGCTACACCTTC. Its translation is CASSVGITQSNYGYTF.

The rearrangement links TRBV7-2 to TRBJ2-3; D may be TRBD1 (7 bases). V lost 3 bases, J lost 6 bases, and 22 bases lay in between. The CDR3 length is 17 residues. Germline CDR1 is SGHTA and CDR2 is FQGNSA. CDR3 sequence: CASSLRQGGRSPDTQYF. The CDR3 bases are TGTGCCAGCAGCTTGCGACAGGGAGGCCGGTCCCCGGATACGCAGTATTTT.

This rearrangement joins TRBV7-2 to TRBJ1-5, with a tentative D call TRBD1 (5 bases). Trimming pared 4 bases from V and 0 bases from J, leaving 10 bases between. Germline V gene data show CDR1 as SGHTA and CDR2 as FQGNSA. The CDR3 loop spans 15 amino acids. CDR3 in amino acids: CASSYGGYSNQPQHF. The DNA of the CDR3 is TGTGCCAGCAGCTACGGGGGATATAGCAATCAGCCCCAGCATTTT.